The 32 T cell receptor beta chains below were found in one sample sequenced in a study of blood T cell repertoires in COVID-19. Libraries were prepared by immunoSEQ multiplex PCR; TCRdb keeps only in-frame clonotypes and omits some of them. The profile shows under 300,000 clones, around nine tenths of them singletons. The specimen was peripheral blood. The receptor set was obtained from a woman in her forties who had recovered from COVID-19.

The chain couples TRBV3-1 (or the pseudogene TRBV3-2) to TRBJ2-2; D is perhaps TRBD2 (6 bases). Trimming cost V 3 bases and J 0 bases, with 14 bases left between them. Germline values: CDR1 LGHDT, CDR2 YNNKEL (reference sequence). The CDR3 spans 17 residues. CDR3 in amino acids: CASSHGAGSPNTGELFF. The CDR3 DNA reads as TGTGCCAGCAGCCACGGCGCGGGGTCACCGAACACCGGGGAGCTGTTTTTT.

This clone was recorded once. This chain's CDR3 is CASSAGLAGAYVQFF. Here the CDR3 DNA reads TGTGCCAGCAGCGCCGGACTAGCGGGAGCTTACGTGCAGTTCTTC. This sequence joins TRBV5-6 and TRBJ2-1, with TRBD2 identical over 13 bases. Germline-derived CDR1 and CDR2 are SGHDT and YYEEEE. The CDR3 contains 15 residues. V lost 4 bases, J lost 12 bases, and 10 bases stayed unmatched.

V gene TRBV28 combines with J gene TRBJ1-4; 7 nucleotides align to TRBD1. The trim removed 4 bases at V and 7 bases at J, leaving 9 bases unmatched. This CDR3 comprises 15 residues. CDR1 MDHEN and CDR2 SYDVKM come from the germline V gene. CDR3 sequence (DNA): TGTGCCAGCAGTTCACCGGGCAGGGGGGCTGAAAAACTGTTTTTT. This encodes CASSSPGRGAEKLFF.

The rearrangement joins TRBV6-5 to TRBJ1-1; the D gene is possibly TRBD1 (6 bases). The CDR3 spans 14 residues. CDR1 is MNHEY and CDR2 is SVGAGI in the germline V gene. Trimming cost V 6 bases and J 1 base, with 12 bases left between them. The CDR3 sequence: CASRSGQKNTEAFF. CDR3 coding DNA: TGTGCCAGCAGGTCGGGACAAAAGAACACTGAAGCTTTCTTT.

V usage is TRBV11-2 and J usage is TRBJ2-7; D remains ambiguous. With 5 bases removed from V and 2 bases from J, the gap between germline ends came to 4 bases. Germline V CDR1 and CDR2: SGHAT, FQNNGV. The CDR3 contains 11 residues. The CDR3 spells CASSIAYEQYF. CDR3 nucleotides: TGTGCCAGCAGCATCGCCTACGAGCAGTACTTC.

The chain employs TRBV6-5 and TRBJ1-1; D gene ambiguous. Trimming left V 3 bases short and J 0 bases short, with 14 bases between. Germline-derived CDR1 and CDR2 are MNHEY and SVGAGI. The CDR3 runs to 16 residues. This CDR3 reads CASSYGASGLNTEAFF. Written as DNA, the CDR3 is TGTGCCAGCAGTTATGGTGCTTCAGGCCTGAACACTGAAGCTTTCTTT.

The V gene is TRBV20-1, the J gene TRBJ1-2, with TRBD1 matching 9 bases. Per germline, CDR1 DFQATT and CDR2 SNEGSKA (reference sequence). The CDR3 is made up of 14 amino acids. J was trimmed by 7 bases and V by 3 bases; bases with no gene match: 9. The CDR3 DNA reads as TGCAGTGCTAGTGGGGACAGGGTCCCCCCTGGCTACACCTTC. Translated: CSASGDRVPPGYTF.

The gene calls are TRBV28 and TRBJ2-5, with D tentatively TRBD1 (6 bases). This CDR3 contains 13 residues. The V gene's germline CDR1 is MDHEN and CDR2 SYDVKM. Trimming took off 2 bases at V and 5 bases at J, with 9 bases between the two ends. The CDR3 region is CASSLGQGETQYF. CDR3 nucleotide sequence: TGTGCCAGCAGTTTAGGGCAGGGGGAGACCCAGTACTTC.

The chain couples TRBV14 to TRBJ2-1; D is possibly TRBD2 (6 bases). The germline gives CDR1 SGHDN, CDR2 FVKESK. V gave up 0 bases and J gave up 3 bases, with 15 bases separating them. There are 17 residues in the CDR3. CDR3 coding DNA: TGTGCCAGCAGCCAAGAGCGGGCAGGGAGGCTCTACAATGAGCAGTTCTTC. Translated: CASSQERAGRLYNEQFF.

V is TRBV5-5 and J is TRBJ2-1; the match to TRBD2 covers 8 bases. The trim removed 4 bases at V and 3 bases at J, leaving 6 bases unmatched. The CDR3 sequence is 15 residues long. Per the germline V gene, CDR1 is SGHKS and CDR2 is YYEKEE (reference sequence). The CDR3 loop is CASSGERGLYNEQFF. DNA for the CDR3: TGTGCCAGCAGCGGAGAGCGGGGGCTCTACAATGAGCAGTTCTTC.

The chain employs TRBV24-1 and TRBJ2-1, with 8 bases lining up with TRBD2. Trimming at V came to 1 base and at J to 10 bases, leaving 8 bases not matched to a gene. CDR1 and CDR2 (germline): KGHDR, SFDVKD. This CDR3 spans 15 amino acids. CDR3 DNA: TGTGCCACCAGTGATTTAACTAGCGGCCTTGCCGAGCAGTTCTTC. As protein: CATSDLTSGLAEQFF.

The genes are TRBV11-2 and TRBJ2-3; the match to TRBD1 covers 8 bases. CDR1 and CDR2 from the germline V gene are SGHAT and FQNNGV. The CDR3 runs 14 residues. J was trimmed by 5 bases and V by 4 bases; bases with no gene match: 5. CDR3 sequence: CASSSAGTGDTQYF. Here the CDR3 DNA reads TGTGCCAGCAGCTCCGCCGGGACAGGAGATACGCAGTATTTT.

The chain employs TRBV12-3 or TRBV12-4 and TRBJ1-1, with TRBD1 matching 7 bases. The CDR3 has 13 amino acids. V shed 6 bases and J 4 bases; nucleotides not matched to a gene: 5. The CDR3 sequence: CASRTGSGTEAFF. The CDR3, as DNA: TGTGCCAGCAGGACAGGGTCGGGCACTGAAGCTTTCTTT.

The CDR3 spells CASRTGGIGNTIYF. The CDR3, as DNA: TGTGCCAGCAGGACAGGGGGGATTGGAAACACCATATATTTT. V is TRBV6-6 and J is TRBJ1-3; 9 nucleotides match TRBD1. Trimming removed 6 bases from V and 3 bases from J; junction bases left unmatched: 3. Germline values: CDR1 MNHNY, CDR2 SVGAGI (reference sequence). This CDR3 has 14 residues.

This chain joins TRBV25-1 and TRBJ2-1; 10 positions agree with TRBD2. CDR1 and CDR2 from the germline V gene are MGHDK and SYGVNS. Losses at the gene ends were 4 bases for V and 3 bases for J; bases not matched to a gene: 6. The CDR3 consists of 16 residues. The CDR3, as DNA: TGTGCCAGCAGTGTCACAACTAGCGGGAACTACAATGAGCAGTTCTTC. It encodes CASSVTTSGNYNEQFF.

This clone has a single count. The chain combines TRBV9 with TRBJ2-1; no definite D call. CDR1 and CDR2 (germline): SGDLS, YYNGEE. This CDR3 is built from 14 residues. V was shortened by 0 bases and J by 3 bases, with 7 bases between the two germline ends. DNA for the CDR3: TGTGCCAGCAGCGTAGGGTACAGCTACAATGAGCAGTTCTTC. This gives the protein CASSVGYSYNEQFF.

The J gene is TRBJ2-7, the V gene TRBV4-1, with a weak D call TRBD1 (6 bases). Germline CDR1 is MGHRA and CDR2 is YSYEKL. With 2 bases removed from V and 7 bases from J, the gap between germline ends came to 9 bases. The CDR3 runs to 12 residues. CDR3 loop: CASSQLDREQYF. CDR3 bases: TGCGCCAGCAGCCAATTAGACAGGGAGCAGTACTTC.

This chain uses TRBV20-1 with TRBJ1-2; D is uncertain. The CDR3 runs to 11 residues. Trimming removed 3 bases from V and 5 bases from J, with 7 bases in between. Germline V gene data show CDR1 as DFQATT and CDR2 as SNEGSKA (reference sequence). The CDR3 nucleotides read TGCAGTGCTAGCGCCACTTATGGCTACACCTTC. Translated: CSASATYGYTF.

The V and J genes are TRBV11-2 and TRBJ2-6; D call uncertain. Trimming pared 4 bases from V and 0 bases from J, leaving 10 bases between. The CDR3 has 16 residues. The germline V gene encodes CDR1 SGHAT and CDR2 FQNNGV. The CDR3 loop is CASSSTLSSGANVLTF. In DNA form, the CDR3 reads TGTGCCAGCAGCTCAACGCTGAGCTCTGGGGCCAACGTCCTGACTTTC.

The chain joins TRBV16 to TRBJ1-1, with 9 bases that match TRBD1. This CDR3 comprises 15 residues. The trim removed 4 bases at V and 4 bases at J, leaving 7 bases unmatched. In germline, CDR1 is KGHSY, CDR2 FQNENV. The CDR3 region is CASSPVGQGTTEAFF. CDR3 DNA: TGTGCCAGCAGCCCGGTGGGACAGGGTACCACTGAAGCTTTCTTT.

In DNA, the CDR3 is TGTGCCAGCTCACCACCGGGGGGGGCTCGAGAGCAGTACTTC. The encoded protein is CASSPPGGAREQYF. The rearrangement joins TRBV18 to TRBJ2-7, with D perhaps matching TRBD2 (7 bases). CDR3 length: 14 amino acids. Germline-derived CDR1 and CDR2 are KGHSH and LQKENI. Trimming stripped 0 bases from V and 7 bases from J, with 13 bases between.

V usage is TRBV6-2 or TRBV6-3 and J usage is TRBJ2-5, with TRBD2 matching over 8 bases. The CDR3 covers 15 residues. Germline trimming cut 6 bases from V and 7 bases from J; bases unmatched to any gene: 13. Germline V gene sequence: CDR1 MNHEY, CDR2 SVGEGT. CDR3: CASSPGGDVAGTQYF. CDR3 DNA sequence: TGTGCCAGCAGCCCCGGGGGGGACGTAGCGGGGACCCAGTACTTC.

J is TRBJ1-5 and V is TRBV6-5; tentatively, D is TRBD1 (6 bases). The CDR3 contains 15 residues. CDR1 and CDR2 (germline): MNHEY, SVGAGI. The V end lost 7 bases, the J end lost 7 bases, and 20 bases lay between the germline ends. The CDR3, as DNA: TGTGCCAGCACGGGAATGGGCAGGGGCGTACAGCCCCAGCATTTT. Protein product: CASTGMGRGVQPQHF.

This chain connects TRBV6-5 to TRBJ1-5, with D perhaps TRBD1 (6 bases). This CDR3 has 13 amino acids. Germline V gives CDR1 MNHEY, CDR2 SVGAGI. V was shortened by 10 bases and J by 0 bases, with 10 bases between the two germline ends. Here the CDR3 DNA reads TGTGCCACCAAAGGGGGTAGCAATCAGCCCCAGCATTTT. It yields the protein CATKGGSNQPQHF.

The chain uses TRBV28 and TRBJ1-2, with D perhaps TRBD1 (6 bases). The CDR3 has 16 amino acids. V lost 6 bases and J lost 0, with 17 bases in between. From germline, CDR1 is MDHEN and CDR2 SYDVKM. The CDR3 sequence: CASSRGGHRTNYGYTF. CDR3 nucleotides: TGTGCCAGCAGCCGGGGGGGACACCGAACTAACTATGGCTACACCTTC.

This sequence joins TRBV28 and TRBJ2-6; the D is unclear. Deletions cut 3 bases from V and 4 bases from J, with 13 bases between. Germline V gene lookup returns CDR1 MDHEN and CDR2 SYDVKM. This CDR3 contains 16 residues. CDR3 residues: CASSLIFQAGANVLTF. Here the CDR3 DNA reads TGTGCCAGCAGTTTGATATTCCAGGCGGGGGCCAACGTCCTGACTTTC.

J is TRBJ2-1 and V is TRBV7-2; D is unresolved. The CDR3 runs 12 residues. CDR1 is SGHTA and CDR2 is FQGNSA in the germline V gene. V was clipped by 2 bases and J by 7 bases, with 6 bases between them. The DNA for the CDR3 is TGTGCCAGCAGCTTATTCGGGAATGAGCAGTTCTTC. Its translation is CASSLFGNEQFF.

The chain carries TRBV24-1 and TRBJ2-7, with 8 bases identical to TRBD1. Germline lookup yields CDR1 KGHDR and CDR2 SFDVKD. The CDR3 runs to 15 residues. The V and J ends lost 4 bases and 3 bases, in that order; junction bases with no gene match: 7. DNA of the CDR3: TGTGCCACCAGTGACCCTCAGGACAGGGACTACGAGCAGTACTTC. Amino acids: CATSDPQDRDYEQYF.

The V gene is TRBV3-1 (or the pseudogene TRBV3-2), the J gene TRBJ2-5, with 10 bases fitting TRBD2. The CDR3 loop spans 16 amino acids. Unmatched junction bases numbered 7, after V lost 4 bases and J lost 2 bases. The germline V gene encodes CDR1 LGHDT and CDR2 YNNKEL (reference sequence). The CDR3 sequence: CASSPSGLAVQETQYF. CDR3 DNA: TGTGCCAGCAGCCCCTCAGGACTAGCGGTTCAAGAGACCCAGTACTTC.

V gene TRBV28 combines with J gene TRBJ2-5, with 8 bases matching TRBD2. The CDR3 length is 18 residues. J was trimmed by 2 bases and V by 3 bases; bases with no gene match: 14. The germline V gene has CDR1 MDHEN and CDR2 SYDVKM. CDR3 sequence reads: CASSFLAGGPLPQETQYF. CDR3 nucleotides: TGTGCCAGCAGTTTTTTGGCGGGAGGACCTCTTCCTCAAGAGACCCAGTACTTC.

The rearrangement joins TRBV5-6 to TRBJ2-7, with 8 positions matching TRBD1. Germline V gene lookup returns CDR1 SGHDT and CDR2 YYEEEE. There are 16 residues in the CDR3. The trim removed 4 bases at V and 3 bases at J, leaving 12 bases unmatched. This CDR3 is CASSDAGGTGSYEQYF. CDR3 coding DNA: TGTGCCAGCAGCGACGCTGGGGGGACAGGCAGCTACGAGCAGTACTTC.

The chain has TRBV12-3 or TRBV12-4 and TRBJ1-4; D is unresolved. CDR3 size: 13 residues. Trimming stripped 5 bases from V and 11 bases from J, with 15 bases between. The DNA for the CDR3 is TGTGCCAGCAGTCCCCGCGGGATGGGGAAACTGTTTTTT. This translates into CASSPRGMGKLFF.